This entry lists 32 T cell receptor beta chains sequenced from one sample in a study of blood T cells in healthy people across ages. The authors ran a second PCR of 7 to 11 cycles using a sample-barcoded 5' primer and a J-beta primer mix. One entry per CDR3 protein, called by TCRdb with MiXCR from the 5' RACE reads. The top ten hold 13% of the sample, which has 980,000 or so distinct CDR3 sequences, about 48% seen once. Sequencing was done on a sample of blood. The receptors were gathered from a man aged 25-45 years in good health.

Regarding this clonotype: At one end, the junction sequence differs from germline, possibly due to a read error. The chain recombines TRBV3-1 with TRBJ1-1; no firm D call. CDR3 length: 15 residues. CDR1 and CDR2 (germline): LGHDT, YNNKEL (reference sequence). CDR3 bases: TGTGCCAGCAGCCAAGATCGGGTTATGAACGCTGAGGCTTTCTTT. Translated: CASSQDRVMNAEAFF.

The chain carries TRBV5-1 and TRBJ1-1; no reliable D call. The V and J ends lost 2 bases and 0 bases respectively, with 11 bases between them. This CDR3 region has 15 residues. The germline V gene has CDR1 SGHRS and CDR2 YFSETQ. In DNA form, the CDR3 reads TGCGCCAGCAGCTTCTATGAGAGTATGAACACTGAAGCTTTCTTT. This translates into CASSFYESMNTEAFF.

This clonotype has only a few counts. This chain uses TRBV28 with TRBJ2-7; 9 nucleotides agree with TRBD1. J gave up 2 bases and V 5 bases, and 7 bases lay outside the gene matches. The CDR3 extends over 15 amino acids. CDR1 and CDR2 from the germline V gene are MDHEN and SYDVKM. The CDR3 coding sequence is TGTGCCAGCAGTGGCACCGGACAGGGGCCCTACGAGCAGTACTTC. Translating it yields CASSGTGQGPYEQYF.

The table lists this clonotype with a count of one. Germline is not matched at one junction end, which may reflect a read error. The rearrangement links TRBV4-1 to TRBJ2-1; 8 nucleotides line up with TRBD1. CDR3 length equals 16 residues. Germline V lookup: CDR1 MGHRA, CDR2 YSYEKL. The CDR3 DNA is TGCACCAGCAGCCGGCCGGACAGGGAGGTAAACAATGAGCAGTTCTTC. Protein: CTSSRPDREVNNEQFF.

The sample holds a few counts of this clonotype. The gene calls are TRBV7-2 and TRBJ1-6; D perhaps matches TRBD1 (5 bases). The CDR3 has 15 residues. Germline loops: CDR1 SGHTA, CDR2 FQGNSA. The V and J ends lost 2 bases and 8 bases respectively, with 13 bases between them. The CDR3 spells CASSLFYQGDSPLHF. CDR3 DNA: TGTGCCAGCAGCTTATTTTACCAGGGAGATTCACCCCTCCACTTT.

The rearrangement links TRBV7-9 to TRBJ1-5, with D possibly being TRBD1 (6 bases). The CDR3 is made up of 18 amino acids. Trimming took 5 bases from V and 0 from J, leaving 20 bases between them. In germline, CDR1 is SEHNR, CDR2 FQNEAQ (reference sequence). The CDR3 reads CASSPGGPFPTSNQPQHF. As DNA, the CDR3 is TGTGCCAGCAGCCCTGGGGGGCCCTTCCCCACTAGCAATCAGCCCCAGCATTTT.

This clonotype was observed a handful of times. The chain is built from TRBV20-1 and TRBJ2-2; 9 bases match TRBD2. From germline, CDR1 is DFQATT and CDR2 SNEGSKA (reference sequence). The CDR3 length is 16 residues. J was trimmed by 3 bases and V by 0 bases; bases with no gene match: 5. The CDR3 coding sequence is TGCAGTGCTAGAGATACCGGCGGGGGGGACACCGGGGAGCTGTTTTTT. This encodes CSARDTGGGDTGELFF.

This clonotype has only a few counts. The CDR3 nucleotides are TGTGCCAGCAGCCTGGGACTAGCGGGGGGGCTAGAGACCCAGTACTTC. Protein product: CASSLGLAGGLETQYF. The chain uses TRBV7-2 and TRBJ2-5; 16 nucleotides match TRBD2. Germline CDR1 is SGHTA and CDR2 is FQGNSA. This CDR3 has 16 amino acids. J lost 4 bases, V lost 5 bases, and 4 bases had no gene match.

This clonotype appeared a few times. The chain joins TRBV28 to TRBJ2-7; unclear D gene. Trimming cost V 6 bases and J 2 bases, with 8 bases left between them. The V gene's germline CDR1 is MDHEN and CDR2 SYDVKM. This CDR3 has 12 amino acids. The CDR3 sequence: CASRTDPYEQYF. As DNA, the CDR3 is TGTGCCAGCAGGACGGACCCCTACGAGCAGTACTTC.

The chain joins TRBV5-5 to TRBJ2-5; D possibly matches TRBD1 or TRBD2 (7 bases each). V was cut by 2 bases and J by 4 bases, with 18 bases left in between. In germline, CDR1 is SGHKS, CDR2 YYEKEE (reference sequence). The CDR3 consists of 16 residues. Written as DNA, the CDR3 is TGTGCCAGCAGCTTCATCCTAACAGGGGAGGGAGAGACCCAGTACTTC. Translated: CASSFILTGEGETQYF. Using reference TRBV5-5 and TRBJ2-5 for the parts outside the CDR3, the full variable domain is DAGVTQSPTHLIKTRGQQVTLRCSPISGHKSVSWYQQVLGQGPQFIFQYYEKEERGRGNFPDRFSARQFPNYSSELNVNALLLGDSALYLCASSFILTGEGETQYFGPGTRLLVL.

The rearrangement links TRBV9 to TRBJ1-2; D gene ambiguous. This CDR3 is built from 12 residues. The V gene's germline CDR1 is SGDLS and CDR2 YYNGEE. Trimming left V 0 bases short and J 5 bases short, with 5 bases between. The CDR3 is CASSVGEYGYTF. The CDR3 DNA reads TGTGCCAGCAGCGTAGGGGAATATGGCTACACCTTC.

This clonotype was found a few times. The chain uses TRBV5-1 and TRBJ2-3; 9 bases match TRBD1. The CDR3 totals 15 residues. J was trimmed by 5 bases and V by 2 bases; bases with no gene match: 6. Per the germline V gene, CDR1 is SGHRS and CDR2 is YFSETQ. The CDR3 loop is CASSFSTGGIDTQYF. The DNA of the CDR3 is TGCGCCAGCAGCTTTTCAACAGGGGGCATAGATACGCAGTATTTT. Complete variable domain (other parts from reference TRBV5-1 and TRBJ2-3): KAGVTQTPRYLIKTRGQQVTLSCSPISGHRSVSWYQQTPGQGLQFLFEYFSETQRNKGNFPGRFSGRQFSNSRSEMNVSTLELGDSALYLCASSFSTGGIDTQYFGPGTRLTVL.

This chain joins TRBV5-1 and TRBJ2-1, with D perhaps assigned TRBD1 or TRBD2 (5 bases each). V lost 4 bases to trimming and J lost 8 bases, with 19 bases between them. The CDR3 totals 15 residues. Germline lookup yields CDR1 SGHRS and CDR2 YFSETQ. The CDR3 DNA is TGCGCCAGCAGCGTGGGATCCGGGACCGTGGATGAGCAGTTCTTC. It yields the protein CASSVGSGTVDEQFF.

The chain employs TRBV11-3 and TRBJ2-5, with unresolved D. Trimming shortened V by 5 bases and J by 0 bases, and 13 bases separated the two germline ends. This CDR3 has 15 amino acids. The germline V gene has CDR1 SGHNT and CDR2 YENEEA. In DNA, the CDR3 is TGTGCCAGCAGCCCGAGGTCCCAGTACCAAGAGACCCAGTACTTC. Protein product: CASSPRSQYQETQYF.

In its sample, this clonotype was seen many times. The gene calls are TRBV9 and TRBJ2-1; maybe TRBD2 (5 bases). Looked up from germline, CDR1 is SGDLS and CDR2 is YYNGEE. This CDR3 region has 15 residues. V was clipped by 0 bases and J by 3 bases, with 10 bases between them. The CDR3 protein is CASSVGASSYNEQFF. CDR3 nucleotide sequence: TGTGCCAGCAGCGTAGGGGCTAGCAGCTACAATGAGCAGTTCTTC.

The CDR3 protein is CASSRRGSYNSPLHF. Written as DNA, the CDR3 is TGTGCCAGCAGCCGACGGGGCTCCTATAATTCACCCCTCCACTTT. The V and J genes are TRBV3-1 and TRBJ1-6; no definite D call. The V gene's germline CDR1 is LGHDT and CDR2 YNNKEL (reference sequence). V lost 4 bases to trimming and J lost 0 bases, with 7 bases between them. This CDR3 spans 15 amino acids.

The rearrangement joins TRBV7-6 to TRBJ2-3, with 11 bases that match TRBD1. J lost 3 bases, V lost 3 bases, and 11 bases had no gene match. Germline assignment: CDR1 SGHVS and CDR2 FNYEAQ. The CDR3 is 18 amino acids. The CDR3 is CASSLSPGQGGRTDTQYF. As DNA, the CDR3 is TGTGCCAGCAGCTTGAGTCCGGGACAGGGGGGGAGGACAGATACGCAGTATTTT.

The chain uses TRBV28 and TRBJ2-3; D may be TRBD1 (5 bases). Germline values: CDR1 MDHEN, CDR2 SYDVKM. Between the trimmed V and J ends, which lost 5 bases and 2 bases, there was a span of 17 bases. This CDR3 is 16 amino acids long. The CDR3, as DNA: TGTGCCAGCAGTCAAAAAAGACAGCTCGACACAGATACGCAGTATTTT. It is translated as CASSQKRQLDTDTQYF.

V is TRBV27 and J is TRBJ1-2, with 7 bases that match TRBD1. J lost 7 bases, V lost 5 bases, and 13 bases had no gene match. The CDR3 consists of 15 residues. The germline V gene encodes CDR1 MNHEY and CDR2 SMNVEV (reference sequence). CDR3 nucleotide sequence: TGTGCCAGCAGTCCCTCGACAGGGTTGAAAAGTGGCTACACCTTC. Translated, it gives CASSPSTGLKSGYTF.

This clonotype was detected only a few times. This chain links TRBV20-1 with TRBJ2-5; TRBD1 aligns across 8 bases. The CDR3 totals 12 residues. The germline CDR1 and CDR2 sequences are DFQATT and SNEGSKA (reference sequence). The V and J ends lost 3 bases and 5 bases, in that order; junction bases with no gene match: 2. This chain's CDR3 is CSASRQGETQYF. The DNA for the CDR3 is TGCAGTGCTAGCCGACAGGGGGAGACCCAGTACTTC.

This clonotype was counted many times. The chain has TRBV4-1 and TRBJ1-2, with TRBD1 matching over 7 bases. Losses at the gene ends were 3 bases for V and 6 bases for J; bases not matched to a gene: 7. CDR3 length: 14 amino acids. Germline V lookup: CDR1 MGHRA, CDR2 YSYEKL. CDR3 DNA sequence: TGCGCCAGCAGCCACCCTGACAGGGAGAATGGCTACACCTTC. Translation gives CASSHPDRENGYTF.

The chain uses TRBV6-1 and TRBJ2-1; D could derive from TRBD1 or TRBD2 (5 bases each). From germline, CDR1 is MNHNS and CDR2 SASEGT. CDR3 size: 16 residues. Deletions cut 3 bases from V and 2 bases from J, with 14 bases between. The CDR3 sequence is CASSEGVATPYNEQFF. The CDR3 DNA follows: TGTGCCAGCAGTGAGGGGGTGGCGACGCCCTACAATGAGCAGTTCTTC.

CDR3 in amino acids: CASSRGGGLGETQYF. The DNA for the CDR3 is TGTGCCAGCAGCAGAGGGGGGGGATTGGGAGAGACCCAGTACTTC. The chain links TRBV7-8 to TRBJ2-5, with D possibly matching TRBD2 (7 bases). The germline V gene has CDR1 SGHVS and CDR2 FQNEAQ. There are 15 residues in the CDR3. V was cut by 5 bases and J by 4 bases, with 17 bases left in between.

V usage is TRBV6-1 and J usage is TRBJ2-1, with 10 bases that match TRBD1. CDR3 length: 16 residues. V shed 5 bases and J 1 base; nucleotides not matched to a gene: 5. Germline V gives CDR1 MNHNS, CDR2 SASEGT. The CDR3 loop is CASSRTGGGSYNEQFF. The CDR3 bases are TGTGCCAGCAGTAGGACAGGGGGAGGGTCCTACAATGAGCAGTTCTTC.

The chain recombines TRBV6-5 with TRBJ2-1; D is ambiguous. V dropped 6 bases and J dropped 7 bases, with 13 bases sitting between them. Germline lookup yields CDR1 MNHEY and CDR2 SVGAGI. The CDR3 consists of 13 residues. The CDR3 loop is CASSDRLKNEQFF. CDR3 DNA: TGTGCCAGCAGCGACCGACTGAAGAATGAGCAGTTCTTC.

This clonotype was found many times. The chain joins TRBV4-2 to TRBJ1-1; 8 bases are a match to TRBD1. CDR1 is LGHNA and CDR2 is YNFKEQ in the germline V gene. With V trimmed by 2 bases and J by 7 bases, 3 bases remained unmatched. This CDR3 region has 13 residues. This CDR3 reads CASSQPGQGEAFF. The CDR3 DNA is TGTGCCAGCAGCCAACCCGGACAGGGTGAAGCTTTCTTT.

CDR3 protein: CAWSWTGTATNEKLFF. CDR3 sequence (DNA): TGTGCCTGGAGTTGGACAGGCACCGCAACTAATGAAAAACTGTTTTTT. This chain joins TRBV30 and TRBJ1-4, with 7 bases lining up with TRBD1. Per germline, CDR1 GTSNPN and CDR2 SVGIG (reference sequence). This CDR3 has 16 residues. V was clipped by 2 bases and J by 0 bases; unmatched bases: 6. Full variable domain (missing parts from reference TRBV30 and TRBJ1-4): SQTIHQWPATLVQPVGSPLSLECTVEGTSNPNLYWYRQAAGRGLQLLFYSVGIGQISSEVPQNLSASRPQDRQFILSSKKLLLSDSGFYLCAWSWTGTATNEKLFFGSGTQLSVL.

This clonotype was seen more than once but under ten times. The CDR3 nucleotides are TGTGCCAGCACCTCGCCGGGACAGGGGTACGAGCAGTACTTC. Residues: CASTSPGQGYEQYF. V is TRBV3-1 and J is TRBJ2-7; 10 nucleotides align to TRBD1. The length of the CDR3 is 14 residues. Germline V gene sequence: CDR1 LGHDT, CDR2 YNNKEL (reference sequence). J was trimmed by 4 bases and V by 7 bases; bases with no gene match: 7.

This clonotype was seen more than once but under ten times. The chain recombines TRBV5-1 with TRBJ2-3; D is unresolved. V lost 7 bases to trimming and J lost 2 bases, with 11 bases between them. The CDR3 runs 13 residues. The germline gives CDR1 SGHRS, CDR2 YFSETQ. The CDR3 loop is CASRKSATDTQYF. The CDR3 DNA follows: TGCGCCAGCCGCAAGTCGGCCACAGATACGCAGTATTTT.

The genes are TRBV12-3 or TRBV12-4 and TRBJ2-7, with D perhaps matching TRBD2 (5 bases). There are 16 residues in the CDR3. Trimming stripped 5 bases from V and 3 bases from J, with 20 bases between. CDR3 nucleotides: TGTGCCAGCAGTGCCCGCGGACGGGAAGGGTTCTACGAGCAGTACTTC. Protein sequence: CASSARGREGFYEQYF.

This clonotype has more than one count but fewer than ten. Written as DNA, the CDR3 is TGTGCTAGTGGTTCAAGTGGGTCGGAGACCCAGTACTTC. This sequence encodes CASGSSGSETQYF. This chain uses TRBV12-5 with TRBJ2-5; D not certain. The CDR3 sequence is 13 residues long. V was clipped by 4 bases and J by 5 bases, with 11 bases between them. The V gene's germline CDR1 is LGHNT and CDR2 FRNRAP.

This sequence joins TRBV6-6 and TRBJ2-1, with 11 positions matching TRBD1. CDR1 and CDR2 (germline): MNHNY, SVGAGI (reference sequence). Germline trimming cut 4 bases from V and 6 bases from J; bases unmatched to any gene: 2. The CDR3 has 14 amino acids. The DNA for the CDR3 is TGTGCCAGCAGTTGGGACAGGGGGAGCAATGAGCAGTTCTTC. Encoded protein: CASSWDRGSNEQFF.